This T cell receptor (beta chain) was recovered during a study of blood T cells in healthy people across ages. V lost 6 bases to trimming and J lost 5 bases, with 13 bases between them. CDR1 MNHEY and CDR2 SVGAGI come from the germline V gene. The CDR3 extends over 13 amino acids. Alongside a J-beta primer mix, a sample-barcoded 5' primer served in a second PCR lasting about 7 to 12 cycles. CDR3-containing paired-end reads numbered at least 3 million in each sample. In TCRdb, the 5' RACE reads were re-called with MiXCR into one record per CDR3 protein. This table holds about 780,000 distinct CDR3 sequences, 25% to 30% found once. The same sample was also used in a study of T cells of mothers and their children. That study adds: The study sampled a few healthy Caucasian mothers and their six children.

This sequence originates from a boy between 10 and 17 years old in good health. The V and J genes are TRBV6-5 and TRBJ2-5, with D hard to call. Sequencing was done on a sample of blood. CDR3 in DNA: TGTGCCAGCAGACCCGGCATTTGGGAGACCCAGTACTTC. Residues: CASRPGIWETQYF.